Presented here are 24 T cell receptor beta chains from one specimen sequenced in a study of T cell clusters in autoimmune cytopenias. One tube held mixed TRB-A and TRB-B primer pools for touch-down PCR. Following a re-call of the multiplex PCR reads, TCRdb has one entry per CDR3 protein and lacks DNA. This specimen shows over 5,000 distinct CDR3 sequences; the ten leading clones hold approximately 26%. TRB was amplified from around 0.25 ug of peripheral blood genomic DNA per sample. Material: peripheral blood. The receptors shown here come from a human donor with an autoimmune cytopenia or autoimmune hepatitis (not recorded which).

This clonotype counts as medium-sized by frequency. The CDR3 sequence is CASSLGGTQAFF. The genes are TRBV7-3 and TRBJ1-1; TCRdb outputs TRBD1, but without DNA this stays unchecked. The CDR3 has 12 residues. Germline CDR1 is SGHTA and CDR2 is FQGTGA.

This clonotype is identified as medium-sized from frequency. The chain carries TRBV7-9 and TRBJ1-1; the D gene TCRdb calls, TRBD1, cannot be checked with no DNA. This CDR3 has 12 residues. Germline V lookup: CDR1 SEHNR, CDR2 FQNEAQ (reference sequence). The CDR3 here is CASSETGTEAFF.

Its frequency marks this clonotype as medium-sized. The chain has TRBV7-2 and TRBJ2-1; there is no DNA to check the TCRdb D call of TRBD1. Per germline, CDR1 SGHTA and CDR2 FQGNSA. The CDR3 has 19 amino acids. CDR3 residues: CASRGTGVAVFGSYNEQFF.

Frequency places this clonotype as medium-sized. J is TRBJ2-5 and V is TRBV12-3 or TRBV12-4; without DNA, the TCRdb call of TRBD2 cannot be checked. This CDR3 contains 13 residues. The chain's CDR3 is CASSLSPAKTQYF.

This chain links TRBV7-3 with TRBJ2-7. The CDR3 spans 15 residues. The germline CDR1 and CDR2 sequences are SGHTA and FQGTGA. CDR3 residues: CASSLDAGGNYEQYF. The whole variable domain, remainder taken from reference TRBV7-3 and TRBJ2-7, is GAGVSQTPSNKVTEKGKYVELRCDPISGHTALYWYRQSLGQGPEFLIYFQGTGAADDSGLPNDRFFAVRPEGSVSTLKIQRTERGDSAVYLCASSLDAGGNYEQYFGPGTRLTVT.

J is TRBJ1-1 and V is TRBV5-4; TCRdb's D gene call, TRBD1, goes unchecked for lack of DNA. Germline V gives CDR1 SGHNT, CDR2 YYREEE (reference sequence). This CDR3 is built from 17 residues. This chain's CDR3 is CASSSPGPERAATEAFF. Supplemented by reference TRBV5-4 and TRBJ1-1, the full variable domain reads ETGVTQSPTHLIKTRGQQVTLRCSSQSGHNTVSWYQQALGQGPQFIFQYYREEENGRGNFPPRFSGLQFPNYSSELNVNALELDDSALYLCASSSPGPERAATEAFFGQGTRLTVV.

This clonotype is identified as medium-sized from frequency. This chain uses TRBV6-5 with TRBJ2-3; TCRdb proposes TRBD2, but this gene call is untestable without DNA. Germline V CDR1 and CDR2: MNHEY, SVGAGI. This CDR3 has 16 residues. CDR3 sequence: CASSYSLAVVTDTQYF.

Its frequency marks this clonotype as medium-sized. The CDR3 loop reads CASNPWTSNEQFF. The V gene is TRBV6-5, the J gene TRBJ2-1; TCRdb's D call of TRBD1 is untestable without DNA. The germline V gene has CDR1 MNHEY and CDR2 SVGAGI. The CDR3 totals 13 residues.

The chain couples TRBV10-1 to TRBJ2-3; the TCRdb call, TRBD2, lacks DNA for checking. Germline V gene sequence: CDR1 WNHNN, CDR2 SYGVQD (reference sequence). This CDR3 is 14 amino acids long. CDR3 sequence reads: CASSLAGVADTQYF.

Frequency places this clonotype as medium-sized. This chain links TRBV7-9 with TRBJ2-3. CDR1 and CDR2 (germline): SEHNR, FQNEAQ (reference sequence). CDR3 length equals 15 residues. The CDR3 loop is CASSLAHGNTDTQYF.

The CDR3 spells CASLNTGVHTDTQYF. The chain recombines TRBV28 with TRBJ2-3; the D call of TRBD1 rests on TCRdb alone, since no DNA is present to check it. Germline CDR1 MDHEN, CDR2 SYDVKM. CDR3 size: 15 residues.

According to its frequency, this clonotype is medium-sized (0.01 to 0.1%). The chain links TRBV19 to TRBJ1-2. The CDR3 extends over 15 amino acids. Germline CDR1 is LNHDA and CDR2 is SQIVND (reference sequence). CDR3 in amino acids: CASSSGRSGSNGYTF.

This clonotype counts as medium-sized by frequency. The CDR3: CASRPSGTPNSPLHF. The J gene is TRBJ1-6, the V gene TRBV12-3 or TRBV12-4; the D call of TRBD1 rests on TCRdb alone, since no DNA is present to check it. The CDR3 length is 15 residues.

This clonotype is classed as medium-sized by frequency. The rearrangement joins TRBV5-6 to TRBJ1-2; TCRdb returns TRBD1, unconfirmable since there is no DNA. The germline CDR1 and CDR2 sequences are SGHDT and YYEEEE. The CDR3 contains 14 residues. The CDR3 region is CASSSRQGQHGYTF.

The chain carries TRBV6-4 and TRBJ2-1. The CDR3 contains 11 residues. The germline V gene has CDR1 MRHNA and CDR2 SNTAGT. This CDR3 is CASSDSVKQFF.

The CDR3 region is CASSRDRVDHGYTF. J is TRBJ1-2 and V is TRBV5-1; TCRdb gives TRBD1 as the D gene, but with no DNA this cannot be confirmed. Germline V gene lookup returns CDR1 SGHRS and CDR2 YFSETQ. The CDR3 extends over 14 amino acids.

CDR3 in amino acids: CSAKGPTEWNTEAFF. The V call is TRBV20-1, the J call TRBJ1-1; the D call from TCRdb, TRBD1, cannot be confirmed without DNA. Germline V CDR1 and CDR2: DFQATT, SNEGSKA (reference sequence). This CDR3 contains 15 residues.

This clonotype is identified as medium-sized from frequency. The chain uses TRBV10-1 and TRBJ2-3; TCRdb's assignment of TRBD2 cannot be checked, as there is no DNA. Germline loops: CDR1 WNHNN, CDR2 SYGVQD (reference sequence). This CDR3 region has 15 residues. CDR3 residues: CASSDGSGSTDTQYF.

This clonotype is labeled medium-sized based on frequency. The genes are TRBV7-9 and TRBJ2-7; TCRdb's D call, TRBD1, is unchecked because there is no DNA. The CDR3 is made up of 15 amino acids. The germline CDR1 and CDR2 sequences are SEHNR and FQNEAQ (reference sequence). The CDR3: CASSRDRGYIYEQYF.

By frequency, this clonotype is medium-sized (0.01 to 0.1%). The chain links TRBV19 to TRBJ2-2; TCRdb names TRBD2, which stays unverified in the absence of DNA. The germline V gene encodes CDR1 LNHDA and CDR2 SQIVND (reference sequence). This CDR3 has 15 residues. The CDR3 sequence: CASSSGGVTTGELFF.

Considering frequency, this clonotype is medium-sized (0.01 to 0.1%). The chain uses TRBV6-1 and TRBJ2-3. CDR1 and CDR2 from the germline V gene are MNHNS and SASEGT. CDR3 length: 14 amino acids. CDR3 sequence reads: CASSETDRWDTQYF.

This sequence joins TRBV12-3 or TRBV12-4 and TRBJ1-5; TCRdb proposes TRBD1, but this gene call is untestable without DNA. The CDR3 extends over 15 amino acids. The chain's CDR3 is CASSLGTGPNQPQHF.

The chain joins TRBV18 to TRBJ2-6; TCRdb designates TRBD2, a call that cannot be tested without DNA. CDR1 and CDR2 from the germline V gene are KGHSH and LQKENI. The CDR3 sequence is 18 residues long. CDR3 loop: CASSPRQGPNSGANVLTF.

This clonotype ranks as medium-sized (0.01 to 0.1%) in terms of frequency. The genes are TRBV13 and TRBJ1-1; TCRdb's D call of TRBD1 is untestable without DNA. Germline V gene lookup returns CDR1 PRHDT and CDR2 FYEKMQ (reference sequence). The CDR3 totals 15 residues. The CDR3 region is CASSLDRGSGGRAFF.